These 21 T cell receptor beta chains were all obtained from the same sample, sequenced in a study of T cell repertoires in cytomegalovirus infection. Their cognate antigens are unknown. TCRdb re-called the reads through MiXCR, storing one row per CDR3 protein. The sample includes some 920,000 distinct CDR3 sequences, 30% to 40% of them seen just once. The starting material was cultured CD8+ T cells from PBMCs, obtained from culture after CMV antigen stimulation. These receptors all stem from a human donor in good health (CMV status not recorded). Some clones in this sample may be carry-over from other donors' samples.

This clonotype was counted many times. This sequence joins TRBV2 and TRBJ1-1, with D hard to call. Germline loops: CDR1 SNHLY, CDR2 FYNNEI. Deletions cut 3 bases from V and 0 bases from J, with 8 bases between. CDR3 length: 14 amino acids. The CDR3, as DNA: TGTGCCAGCAGTGATGGACGGCTGAACACTGAAGCTTTCTTT. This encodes CASSDGRLNTEAFF. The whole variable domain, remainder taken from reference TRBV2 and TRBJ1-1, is EPEVTQTPSHQVTQMGQEVILRCVPISNHLYFYWYRQILGQKVEFLVSFYNNEISEKSEIFDDQFSVERPDGSNFTLKIRSTKLEDSAMYFCASSDGRLNTEAFFGQGTRLTVV.

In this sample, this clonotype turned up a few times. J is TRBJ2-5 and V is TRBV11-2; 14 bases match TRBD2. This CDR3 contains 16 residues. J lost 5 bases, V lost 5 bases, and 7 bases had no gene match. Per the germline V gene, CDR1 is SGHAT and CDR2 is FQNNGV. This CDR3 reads CASSPGRLAGGETQYF. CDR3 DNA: TGTGCCAGCAGCCCAGGGCGACTAGCGGGGGGGGAGACCCAGTACTTC.

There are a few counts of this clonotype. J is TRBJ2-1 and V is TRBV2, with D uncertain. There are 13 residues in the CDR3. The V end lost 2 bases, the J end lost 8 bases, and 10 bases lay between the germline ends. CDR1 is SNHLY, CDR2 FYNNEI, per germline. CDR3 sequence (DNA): TGTGCCAGCAGTGAAATAGTTCGTGATGAGCAGTTCTTC. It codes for CASSEIVRDEQFF.

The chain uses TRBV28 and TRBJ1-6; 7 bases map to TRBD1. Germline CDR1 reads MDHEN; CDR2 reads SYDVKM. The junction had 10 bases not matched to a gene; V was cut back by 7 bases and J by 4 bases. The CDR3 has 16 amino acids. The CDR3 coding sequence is TGTGCCAGCAACATAAAGCGGGACAGATATAATTCACCCCTCCACTTT. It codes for CASNIKRDRYNSPLHF.

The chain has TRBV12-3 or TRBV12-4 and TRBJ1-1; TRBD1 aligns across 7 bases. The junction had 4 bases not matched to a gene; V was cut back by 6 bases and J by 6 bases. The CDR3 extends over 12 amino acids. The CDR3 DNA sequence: TGTGCCAGCAGGACAGGGTACCCTGAAGCTTTCTTT. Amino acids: CASRTGYPEAFF.

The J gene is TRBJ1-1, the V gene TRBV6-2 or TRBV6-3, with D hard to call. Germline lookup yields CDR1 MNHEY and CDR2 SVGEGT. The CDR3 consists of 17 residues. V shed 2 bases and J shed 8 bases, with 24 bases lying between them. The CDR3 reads CASSYPPVWVRLVEAFF. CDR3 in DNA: TGTGCCAGCAGTTACCCGCCGGTTTGGGTCAGACTTGTCGAAGCTTTCTTT.

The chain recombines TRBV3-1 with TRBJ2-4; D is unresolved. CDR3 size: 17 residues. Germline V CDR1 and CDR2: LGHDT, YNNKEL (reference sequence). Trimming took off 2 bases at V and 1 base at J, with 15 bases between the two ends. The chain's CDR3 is CASSQWSPKAAKNIQYF. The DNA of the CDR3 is TGTGCCAGCAGCCAATGGTCCCCAAAGGCCGCCAAAAACATTCAGTACTTC. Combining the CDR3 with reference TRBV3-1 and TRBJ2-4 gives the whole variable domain DTAVSQTPKYLVTQMGNDKSIKCEQNLGHDTMYWYKQDSKKFLKIMFSYNNKELIINETVPNRFSPKSPDKAHLNLHINSLELGDSAVYFCASSQWSPKAAKNIQYFGAGTRLSVL.

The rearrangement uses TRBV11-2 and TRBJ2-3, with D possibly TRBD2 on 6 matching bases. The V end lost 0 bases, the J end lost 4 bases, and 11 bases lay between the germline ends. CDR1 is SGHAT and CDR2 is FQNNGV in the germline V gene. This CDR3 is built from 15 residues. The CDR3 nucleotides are TGTGCCAGCAGCTTAGAATACAGGAGGGCAGATACGCAGTATTTT. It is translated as CASSLEYRRADTQYF.

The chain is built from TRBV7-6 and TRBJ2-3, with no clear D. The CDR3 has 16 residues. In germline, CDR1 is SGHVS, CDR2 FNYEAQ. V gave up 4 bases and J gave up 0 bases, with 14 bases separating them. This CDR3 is CASSYRGGTSTDTQYF. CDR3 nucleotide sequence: TGTGCCAGCAGCTATAGAGGTGGCACCAGCACAGATACGCAGTATTTT.

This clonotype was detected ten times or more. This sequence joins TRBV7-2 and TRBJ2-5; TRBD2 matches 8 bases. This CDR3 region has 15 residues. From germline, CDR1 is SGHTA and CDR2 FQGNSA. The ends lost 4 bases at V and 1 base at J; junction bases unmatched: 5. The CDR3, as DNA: TGTGCCAGCAGCTACTCTAGCGGGCTCCAAGAGACCCAGTACTTC. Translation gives CASSYSSGLQETQYF.

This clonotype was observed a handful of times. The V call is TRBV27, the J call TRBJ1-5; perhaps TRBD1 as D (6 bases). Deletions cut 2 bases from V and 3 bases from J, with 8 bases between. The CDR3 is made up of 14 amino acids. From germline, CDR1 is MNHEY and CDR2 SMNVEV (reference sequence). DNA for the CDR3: TGTGCCAGCAGTTTAAGGGGGTTCAATCAGCCCCAGCATTTT. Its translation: CASSLRGFNQPQHF.

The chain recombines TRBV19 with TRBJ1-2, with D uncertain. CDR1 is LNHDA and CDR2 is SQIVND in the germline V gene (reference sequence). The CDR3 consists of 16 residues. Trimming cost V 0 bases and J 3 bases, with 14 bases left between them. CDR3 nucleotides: TGTGCCAGTAGTATAGAAACGGGGATTTGGGACTATGGCTACACCTTC. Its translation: CASSIETGIWDYGYTF. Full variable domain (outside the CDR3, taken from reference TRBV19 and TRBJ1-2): DGGITQSPKYLFRKEGQNVTLSCEQNLNHDAMYWYRQDPGQGLRLIYYSQIVNDFQKGDIAEGYSVSREKKESFPLTVTSAQKNPTAFYLCASSIETGIWDYGYTFGSGTRLTVV.

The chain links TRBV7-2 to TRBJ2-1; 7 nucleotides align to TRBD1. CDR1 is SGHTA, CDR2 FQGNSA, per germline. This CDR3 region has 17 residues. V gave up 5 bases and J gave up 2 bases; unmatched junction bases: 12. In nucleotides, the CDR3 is TGTGCCAGCAGCCTTAATAGGGACAGCCTTACCTACAATGAGCAGTTCTTC. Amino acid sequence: CASSLNRDSLTYNEQFF.

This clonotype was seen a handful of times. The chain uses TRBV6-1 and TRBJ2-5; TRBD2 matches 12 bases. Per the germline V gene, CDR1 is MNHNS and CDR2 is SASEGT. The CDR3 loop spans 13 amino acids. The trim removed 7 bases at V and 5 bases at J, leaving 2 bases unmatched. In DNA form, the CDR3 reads TGTGCCAGCACCGGACTAGCGGGGGAGACCCAGTACTTC. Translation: CASTGLAGETQYF.

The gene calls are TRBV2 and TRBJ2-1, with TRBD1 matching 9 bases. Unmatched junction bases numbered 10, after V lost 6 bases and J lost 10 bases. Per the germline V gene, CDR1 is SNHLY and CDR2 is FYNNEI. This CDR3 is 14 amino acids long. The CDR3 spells CASSGDRVGGEQFF. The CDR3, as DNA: TGTGCCAGCAGCGGGGACAGGGTGGGGGGCGAGCAGTTCTTC.

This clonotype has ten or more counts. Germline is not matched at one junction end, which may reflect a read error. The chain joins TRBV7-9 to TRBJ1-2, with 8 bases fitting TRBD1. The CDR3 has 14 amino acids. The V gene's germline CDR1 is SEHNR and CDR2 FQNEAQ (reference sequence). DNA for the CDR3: TGCGCCAGCAGCTTACCAGGGGGCTCCTATGGCTACACCTTC. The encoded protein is CASSLPGGSYGYTF. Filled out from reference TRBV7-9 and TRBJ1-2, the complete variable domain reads DTGVSQNPRHKITKRGQNVTFRCDPISEHNRLYWYRQTLGQGPEFLTYFQNEAQLEKSRLLSDRFSAERPKGSFSTLEIQRTEQGDSAMYLCASSLPGGSYGYTFGSGTRLTVV.

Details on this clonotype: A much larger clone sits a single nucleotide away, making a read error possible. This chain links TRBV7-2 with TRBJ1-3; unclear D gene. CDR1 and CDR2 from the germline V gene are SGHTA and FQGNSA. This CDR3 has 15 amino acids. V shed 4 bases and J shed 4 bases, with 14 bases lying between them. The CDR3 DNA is TGTGCCAGCAGCTCATTCCCCTTGGGGGGAAACACCATATATTTT. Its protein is CASSSFPLGGNTIYF. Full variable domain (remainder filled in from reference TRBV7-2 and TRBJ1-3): GAGVSQSPSNKVTEKGKDVELRCDPISGHTALYWYRQSLGQGLEFLIYFQGNSAPDKSGLPSDRFSAERTGGSVSTLTIQRTQQEDSAVYLCASSSFPLGGNTIYFGEGSWLTVV.

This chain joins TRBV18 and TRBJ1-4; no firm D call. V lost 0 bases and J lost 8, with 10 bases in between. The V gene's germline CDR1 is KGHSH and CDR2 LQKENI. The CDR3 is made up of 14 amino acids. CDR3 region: CASSPPVPGEKLFF. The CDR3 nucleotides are TGTGCCAGCTCACCACCCGTACCTGGCGAAAAACTGTTTTTT.

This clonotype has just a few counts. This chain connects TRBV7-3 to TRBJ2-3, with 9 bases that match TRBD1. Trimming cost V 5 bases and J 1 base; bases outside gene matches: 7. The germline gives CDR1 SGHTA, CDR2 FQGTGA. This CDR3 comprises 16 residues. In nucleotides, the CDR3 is TGTGCCAGCAGCCGCCTCCGGGACAGGGGCACAGATACGCAGTATTTT. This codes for CASSRLRDRGTDTQYF.

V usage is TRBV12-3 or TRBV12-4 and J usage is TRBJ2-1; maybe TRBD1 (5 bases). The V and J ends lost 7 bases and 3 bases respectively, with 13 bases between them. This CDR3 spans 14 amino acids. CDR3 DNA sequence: TGTGCCAGCAATTTTAAGGGGATCTACAATGAGCAGTTCTTC. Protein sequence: CASNFKGIYNEQFF.

CDR3 region: CASSYSGRNSYYNEQFF. DNA for the CDR3: TGTGCCAGCAGTTACTCGGGGCGCAATTCCTACTACAATGAGCAGTTCTTC. This chain links TRBV6-5 with TRBJ2-1; a possible D gene is TRBD1 (5 bases). CDR3 size: 17 residues. With 0 bases removed from V and 3 bases from J, the gap between germline ends came to 15 bases. From germline, CDR1 is MNHEY and CDR2 SVGAGI.